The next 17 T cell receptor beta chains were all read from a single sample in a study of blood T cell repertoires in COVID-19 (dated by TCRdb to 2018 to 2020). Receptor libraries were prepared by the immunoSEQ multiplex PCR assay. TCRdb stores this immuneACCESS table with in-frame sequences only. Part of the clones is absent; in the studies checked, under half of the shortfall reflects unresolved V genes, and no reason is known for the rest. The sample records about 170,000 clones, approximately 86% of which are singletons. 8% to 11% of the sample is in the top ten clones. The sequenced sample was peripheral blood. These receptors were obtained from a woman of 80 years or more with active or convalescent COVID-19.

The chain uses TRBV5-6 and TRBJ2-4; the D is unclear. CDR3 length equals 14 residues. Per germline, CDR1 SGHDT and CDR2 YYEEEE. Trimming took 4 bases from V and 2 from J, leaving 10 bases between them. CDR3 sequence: CASSHVGPKNIQYF. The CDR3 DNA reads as TGTGCCAGCAGCCACGTTGGGCCCAAAAACATTCAGTACTTC.

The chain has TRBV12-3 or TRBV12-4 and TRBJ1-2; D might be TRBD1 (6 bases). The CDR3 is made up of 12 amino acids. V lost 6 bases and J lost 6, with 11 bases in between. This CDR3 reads CASSTGLHGYTF. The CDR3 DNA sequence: TGTGCCAGCAGCACAGGGCTCCATGGCTACACCTTC.

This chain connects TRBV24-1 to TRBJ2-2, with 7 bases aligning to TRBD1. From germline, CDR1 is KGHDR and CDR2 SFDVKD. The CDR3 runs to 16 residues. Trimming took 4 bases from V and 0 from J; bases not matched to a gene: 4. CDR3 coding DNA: TGTGCCACCAGTGAACGGGACAGCGCGAACACCGGGGAGCTGTTTTTT. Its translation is CATSERDSANTGELFF.

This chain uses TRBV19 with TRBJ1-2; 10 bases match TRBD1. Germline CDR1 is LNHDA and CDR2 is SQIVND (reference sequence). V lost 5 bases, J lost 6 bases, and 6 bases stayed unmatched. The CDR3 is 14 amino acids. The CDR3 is CASSSRTGGNGYTF. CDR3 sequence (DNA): TGTGCCAGTAGTTCCCGGACAGGGGGGAATGGCTACACCTTC.

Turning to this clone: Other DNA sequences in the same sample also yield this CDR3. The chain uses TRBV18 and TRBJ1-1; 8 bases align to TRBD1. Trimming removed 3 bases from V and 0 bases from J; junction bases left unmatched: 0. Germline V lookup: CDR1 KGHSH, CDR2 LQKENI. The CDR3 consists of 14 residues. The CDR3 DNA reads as TGTGCCAGCTCACCGGACAGGGTGAACACTGAAGCTTTCTTT. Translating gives CASSPDRVNTEAFF.

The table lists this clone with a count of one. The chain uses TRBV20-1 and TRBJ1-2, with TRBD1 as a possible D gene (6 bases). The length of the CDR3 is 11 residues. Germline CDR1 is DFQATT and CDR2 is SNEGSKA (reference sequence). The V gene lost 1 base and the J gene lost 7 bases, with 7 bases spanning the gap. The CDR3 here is CSARVGGGYTF. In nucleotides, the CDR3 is TGCAGTGCTAGAGTAGGGGGTGGCTACACCTTC.

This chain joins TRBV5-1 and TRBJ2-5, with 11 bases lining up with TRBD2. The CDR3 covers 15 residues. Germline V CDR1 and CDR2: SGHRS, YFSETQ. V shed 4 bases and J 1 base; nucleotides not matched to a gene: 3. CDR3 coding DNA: TGCGCCAGCAGCACCGGGACTAGCGGCCAAGAGACCCAGTACTTC. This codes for CASSTGTSGQETQYF.

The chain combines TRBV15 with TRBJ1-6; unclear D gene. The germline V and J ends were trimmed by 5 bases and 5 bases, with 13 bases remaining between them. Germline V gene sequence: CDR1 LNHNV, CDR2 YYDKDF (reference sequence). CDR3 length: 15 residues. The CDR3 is CATSPPYGHNSPLHF. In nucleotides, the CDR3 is TGTGCCACCAGCCCACCTTATGGCCATAATTCACCCCTCCACTTT.

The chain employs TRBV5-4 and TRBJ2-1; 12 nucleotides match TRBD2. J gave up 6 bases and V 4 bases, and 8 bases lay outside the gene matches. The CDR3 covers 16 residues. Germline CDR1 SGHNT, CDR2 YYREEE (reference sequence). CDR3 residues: CASSPGGLAGVNEQFF. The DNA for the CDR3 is TGTGCCAGCAGCCCCGGGGGACTAGCGGGCGTCAATGAGCAGTTCTTC.

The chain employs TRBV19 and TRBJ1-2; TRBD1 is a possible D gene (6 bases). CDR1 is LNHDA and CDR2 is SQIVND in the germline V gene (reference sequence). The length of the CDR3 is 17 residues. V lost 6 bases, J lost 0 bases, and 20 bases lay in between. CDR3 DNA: TGTGCCAGTAGGCGCCCAGGGGCCCTAACCTCTAACTATGGCTACACCTTC. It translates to CASRRPGALTSNYGYTF.

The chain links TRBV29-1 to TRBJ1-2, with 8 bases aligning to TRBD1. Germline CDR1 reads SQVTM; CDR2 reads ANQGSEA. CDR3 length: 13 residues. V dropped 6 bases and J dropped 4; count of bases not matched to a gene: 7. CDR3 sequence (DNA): TGCAGCGTGGAACCAGGGGGCGGCTATGGCTACACCTTC. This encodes CSVEPGGGYGYTF.

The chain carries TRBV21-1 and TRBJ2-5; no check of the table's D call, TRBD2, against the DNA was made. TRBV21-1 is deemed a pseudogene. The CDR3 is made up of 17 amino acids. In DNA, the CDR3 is TGTGCCAGCAGCAAAGCCGGTAGCGGGAATGTCCAAGAGACCCAGTACTTC. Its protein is CASSKAGSGNVQETQYF.

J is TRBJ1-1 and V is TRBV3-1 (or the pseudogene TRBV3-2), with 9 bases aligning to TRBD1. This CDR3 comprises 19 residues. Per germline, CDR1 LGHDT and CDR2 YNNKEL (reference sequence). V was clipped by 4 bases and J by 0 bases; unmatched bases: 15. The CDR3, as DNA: TGTGCCAGCAGCCCTCCCTTCCGGGACAGGGTGCACATGAACACTGAAGCTTTCTTT. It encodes CASSPPFRDRVHMNTEAFF.

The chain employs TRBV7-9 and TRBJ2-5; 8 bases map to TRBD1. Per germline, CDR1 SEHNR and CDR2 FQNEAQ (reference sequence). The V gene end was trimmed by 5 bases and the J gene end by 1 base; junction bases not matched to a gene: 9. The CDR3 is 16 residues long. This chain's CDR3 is CASSPATGAFQETQYF. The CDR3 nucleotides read TGTGCCAGCAGCCCGGCGACAGGGGCTTTCCAAGAGACCCAGTACTTC. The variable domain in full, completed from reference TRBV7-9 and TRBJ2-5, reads DTGVSQNPRHKITKRGQNVTFRCDPISEHNRLYWYRQTLGQGPEFLTYFQNEAQLEKSRLLSDRFSAERPKGSFSTLEIQRTEQGDSAMYLCASSPATGAFQETQYFGPGTRLLVL.

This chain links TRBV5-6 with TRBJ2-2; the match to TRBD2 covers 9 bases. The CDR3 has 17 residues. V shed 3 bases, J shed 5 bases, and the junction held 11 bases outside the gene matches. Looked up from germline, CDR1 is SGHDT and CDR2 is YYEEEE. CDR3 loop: CASSSAEREAGTGELFF. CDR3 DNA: TGTGCCAGCAGCTCCGCGGAGCGGGAGGCGGGTACCGGGGAGCTGTTTTTT.

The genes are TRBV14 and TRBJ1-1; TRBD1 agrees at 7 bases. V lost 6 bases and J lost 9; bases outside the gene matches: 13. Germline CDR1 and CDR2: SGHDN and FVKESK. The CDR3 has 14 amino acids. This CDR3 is CASRKGAVDVKAFF. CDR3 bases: TGTGCCAGCAGGAAGGGGGCTGTCGACGTTAAAGCTTTCTTT.

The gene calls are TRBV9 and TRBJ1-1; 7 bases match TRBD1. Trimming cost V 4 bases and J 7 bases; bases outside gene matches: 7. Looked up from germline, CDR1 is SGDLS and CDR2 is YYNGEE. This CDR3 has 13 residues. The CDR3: CASSPGTANEAFF. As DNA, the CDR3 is TGTGCCAGCAGCCCCGGGACAGCTAATGAAGCTTTCTTT.